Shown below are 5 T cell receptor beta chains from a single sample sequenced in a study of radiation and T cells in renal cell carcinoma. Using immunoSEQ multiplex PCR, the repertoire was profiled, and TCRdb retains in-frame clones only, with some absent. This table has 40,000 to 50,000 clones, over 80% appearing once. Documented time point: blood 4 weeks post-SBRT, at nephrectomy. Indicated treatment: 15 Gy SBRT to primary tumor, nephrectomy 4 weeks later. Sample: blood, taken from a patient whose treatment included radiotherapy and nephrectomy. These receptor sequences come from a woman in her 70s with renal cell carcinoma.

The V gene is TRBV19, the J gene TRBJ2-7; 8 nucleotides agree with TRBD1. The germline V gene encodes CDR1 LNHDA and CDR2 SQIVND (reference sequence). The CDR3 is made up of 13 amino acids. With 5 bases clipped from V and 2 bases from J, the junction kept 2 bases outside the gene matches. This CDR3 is CASSRQGTYEQYF. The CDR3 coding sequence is TGTGCCAGTAGTCGACAGGGGACCTACGAGCAGTACTTC.

The CDR3 region has the DNA TGTGCCAGCAGCTTAGGGGGGACAGGGAAGGGCACTGAAGCTTTCTTT. Its protein is CASSLGGTGKGTEAFF. The chain uses TRBV7-9 and TRBJ1-1; 9 bases are shared with TRBD1. The CDR3 sequence is 16 residues long. The germline V gene encodes CDR1 SEHNR and CDR2 FQNEAQ (reference sequence). V was clipped by 1 base and J by 4 bases; unmatched bases: 7.

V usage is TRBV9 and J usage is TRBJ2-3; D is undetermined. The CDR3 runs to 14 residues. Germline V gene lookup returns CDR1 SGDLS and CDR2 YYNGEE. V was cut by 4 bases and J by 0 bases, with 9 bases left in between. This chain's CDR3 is CASSPFGSTDTQYF. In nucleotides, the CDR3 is TGTGCCAGCAGCCCTTTTGGTAGCACAGATACGCAGTATTTT.

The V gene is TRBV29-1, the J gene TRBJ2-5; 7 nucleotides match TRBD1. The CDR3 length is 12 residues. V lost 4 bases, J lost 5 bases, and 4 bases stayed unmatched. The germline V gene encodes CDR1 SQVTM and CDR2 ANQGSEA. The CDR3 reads CSVGQGRETQYF. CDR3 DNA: TGCAGCGTTGGACAGGGAAGGGAGACCCAGTACTTC.

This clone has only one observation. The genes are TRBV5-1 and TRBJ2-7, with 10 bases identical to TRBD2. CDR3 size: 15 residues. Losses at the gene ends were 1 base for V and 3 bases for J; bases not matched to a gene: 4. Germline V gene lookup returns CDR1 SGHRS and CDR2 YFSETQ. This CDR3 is CASSLLVAGGYEQYF. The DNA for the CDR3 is TGCGCCAGCAGCTTGTTGGTAGCGGGGGGCTACGAGCAGTACTTC.